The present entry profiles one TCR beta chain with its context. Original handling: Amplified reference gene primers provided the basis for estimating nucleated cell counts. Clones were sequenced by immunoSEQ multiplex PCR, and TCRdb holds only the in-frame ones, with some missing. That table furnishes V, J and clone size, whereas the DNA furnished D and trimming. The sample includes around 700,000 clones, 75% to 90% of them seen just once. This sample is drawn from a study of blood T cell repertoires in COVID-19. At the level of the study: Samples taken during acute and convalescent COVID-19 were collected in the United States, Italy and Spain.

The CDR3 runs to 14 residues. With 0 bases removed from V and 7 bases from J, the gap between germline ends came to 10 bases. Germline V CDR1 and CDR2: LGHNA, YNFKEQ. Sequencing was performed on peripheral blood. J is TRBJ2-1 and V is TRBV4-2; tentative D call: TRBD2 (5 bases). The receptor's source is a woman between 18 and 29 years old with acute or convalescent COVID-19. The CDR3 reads CASSQDGPGNEQFF. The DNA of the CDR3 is TGTGCCAGCAGCCAAGATGGCCCGGGGAATGAGCAGTTCTTC.